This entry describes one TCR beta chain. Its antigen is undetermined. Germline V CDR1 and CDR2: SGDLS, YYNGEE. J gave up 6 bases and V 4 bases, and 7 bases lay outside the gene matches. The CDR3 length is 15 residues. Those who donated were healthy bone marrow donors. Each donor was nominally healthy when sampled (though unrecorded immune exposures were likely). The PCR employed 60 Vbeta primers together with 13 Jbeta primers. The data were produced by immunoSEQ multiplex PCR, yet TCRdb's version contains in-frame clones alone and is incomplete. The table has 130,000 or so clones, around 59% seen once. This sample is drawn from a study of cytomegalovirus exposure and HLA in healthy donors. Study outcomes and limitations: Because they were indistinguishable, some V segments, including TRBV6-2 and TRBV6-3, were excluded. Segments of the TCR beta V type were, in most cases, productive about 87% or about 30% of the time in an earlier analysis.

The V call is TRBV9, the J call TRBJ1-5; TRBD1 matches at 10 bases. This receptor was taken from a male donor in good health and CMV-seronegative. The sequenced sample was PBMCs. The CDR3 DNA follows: TGTGCCAGCAGCCCGACAGGGGGCGAAGGTCAGCCCCAGCATTTT. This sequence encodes CASSPTGGEGQPQHF.